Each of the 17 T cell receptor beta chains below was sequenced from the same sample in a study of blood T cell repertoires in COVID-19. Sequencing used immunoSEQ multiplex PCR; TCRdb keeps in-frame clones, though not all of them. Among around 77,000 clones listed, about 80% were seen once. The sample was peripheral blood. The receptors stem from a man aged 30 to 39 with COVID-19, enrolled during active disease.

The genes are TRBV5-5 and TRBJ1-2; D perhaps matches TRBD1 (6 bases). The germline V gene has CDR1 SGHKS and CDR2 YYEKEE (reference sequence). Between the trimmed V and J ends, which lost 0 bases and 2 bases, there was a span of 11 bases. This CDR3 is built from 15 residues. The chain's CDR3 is CASSLAGGANYGYTF. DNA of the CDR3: TGTGCCAGCAGCTTGGCCGGGGGGGCCAACTATGGCTACACCTTC.

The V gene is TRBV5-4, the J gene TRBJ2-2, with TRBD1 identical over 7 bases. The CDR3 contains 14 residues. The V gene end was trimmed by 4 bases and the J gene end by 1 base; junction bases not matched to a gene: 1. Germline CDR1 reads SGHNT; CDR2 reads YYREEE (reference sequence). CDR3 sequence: CASSRDRNTGELFF. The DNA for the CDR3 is TGTGCCAGCAGCCGGGACAGGAACACCGGGGAGCTGTTTTTT.

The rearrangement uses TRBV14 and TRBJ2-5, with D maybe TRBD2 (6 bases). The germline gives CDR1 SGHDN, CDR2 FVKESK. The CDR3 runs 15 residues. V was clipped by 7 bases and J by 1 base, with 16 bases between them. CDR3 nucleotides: TGTGCCAGCATCCGGGACTTCCTCCCCCAAGAGACCCAGTACTTC. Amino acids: CASIRDFLPQETQYF. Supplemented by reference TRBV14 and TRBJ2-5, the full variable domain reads EAGVTQFPSHSVIEKGQTVTLRCDPISGHDNLYWYRRVMGKEIKFLLHFVKESKQDESGMPNNRFLAERTGGTYSTLKVQPAELEDSGVYFCASIRDFLPQETQYFGPGTRLLVL.

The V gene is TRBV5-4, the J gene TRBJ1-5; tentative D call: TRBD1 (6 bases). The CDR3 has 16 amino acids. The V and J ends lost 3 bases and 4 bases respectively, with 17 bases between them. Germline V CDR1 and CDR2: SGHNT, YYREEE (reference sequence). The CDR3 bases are TGTGCCAGCAGCTCGGGTTGGACAGCGACGAATCAGCCCCAGCATTTT. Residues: CASSSGWTATNQPQHF.

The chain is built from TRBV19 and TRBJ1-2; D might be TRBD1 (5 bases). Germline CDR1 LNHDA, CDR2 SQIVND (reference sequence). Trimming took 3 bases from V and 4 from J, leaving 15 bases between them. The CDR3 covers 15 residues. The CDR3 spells CASSIGQQATYGYTF. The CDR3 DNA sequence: TGTGCCAGTAGTATTGGCCAACAGGCGACCTATGGCTACACCTTC.

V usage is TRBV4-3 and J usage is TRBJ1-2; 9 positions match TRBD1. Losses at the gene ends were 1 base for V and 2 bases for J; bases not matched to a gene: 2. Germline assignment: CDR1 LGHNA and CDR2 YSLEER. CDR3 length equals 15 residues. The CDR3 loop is CASSQGTGGNYGYTF. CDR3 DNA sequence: TGCGCCAGCAGCCAAGGCACAGGGGGCAACTATGGCTACACCTTC.

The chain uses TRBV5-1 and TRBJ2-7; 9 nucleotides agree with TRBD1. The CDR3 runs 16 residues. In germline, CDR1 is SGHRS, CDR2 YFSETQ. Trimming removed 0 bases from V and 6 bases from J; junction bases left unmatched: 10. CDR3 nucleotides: TGCGCCAGCAGCTTGGCCCCCGGGACAGGGAGTGGCGAGCAGTACTTC. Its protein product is CASSLAPGTGSGEQYF.

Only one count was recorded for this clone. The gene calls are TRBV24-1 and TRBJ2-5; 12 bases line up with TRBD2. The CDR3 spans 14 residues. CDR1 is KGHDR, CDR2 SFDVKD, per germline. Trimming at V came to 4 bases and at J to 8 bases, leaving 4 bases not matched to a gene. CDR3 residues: CATSDRTSGITQYF. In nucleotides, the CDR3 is TGTGCCACCAGTGACAGGACTAGCGGGATCACCCAGTACTTC.

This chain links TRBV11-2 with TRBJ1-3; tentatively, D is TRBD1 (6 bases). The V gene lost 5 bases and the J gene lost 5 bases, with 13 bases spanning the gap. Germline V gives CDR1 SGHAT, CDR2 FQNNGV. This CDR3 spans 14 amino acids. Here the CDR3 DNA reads TGTGCCAGCAGCCCGGGCAGGGGAAGAAACACCATATATTTT. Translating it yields CASSPGRGRNTIYF.

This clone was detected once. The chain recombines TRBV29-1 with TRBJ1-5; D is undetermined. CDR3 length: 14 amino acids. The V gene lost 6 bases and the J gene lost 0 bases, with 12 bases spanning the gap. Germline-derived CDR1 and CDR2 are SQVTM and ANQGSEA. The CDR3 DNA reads TGCAGCGTGAAGGCGGCGTATAGCAATCAGCCCCAGCATTTT. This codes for CSVKAAYSNQPQHF.

The CDR3 reads CASSPGQGAQPQHF. The DNA of the CDR3 is TGTGCCAGCAGCCCTGGACAGGGGGCGCAGCCCCAGCATTTT. V gene TRBV27 combines with J gene TRBJ1-5; TRBD1 aligns across 11 bases. Germline-derived CDR1 and CDR2 are MNHEY and SMNVEV (reference sequence). V gave up 6 bases and J gave up 7 bases; unmatched junction bases: 5. The CDR3 is 14 amino acids.

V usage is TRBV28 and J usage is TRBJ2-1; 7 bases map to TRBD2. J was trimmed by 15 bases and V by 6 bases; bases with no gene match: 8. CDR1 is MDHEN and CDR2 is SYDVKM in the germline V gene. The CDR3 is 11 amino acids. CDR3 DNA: TGTGCCAGCAGGGGGGAGGGCCCTCCGTTCTTC. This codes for CASRGEGPPFF.

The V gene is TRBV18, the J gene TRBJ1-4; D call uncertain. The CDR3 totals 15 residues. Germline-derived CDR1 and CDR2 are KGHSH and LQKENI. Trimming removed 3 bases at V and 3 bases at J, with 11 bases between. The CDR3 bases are TGTGCCAGCTCACCTACGGGAGGGTCTAATGAAAAACTGTTTTTT. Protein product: CASSPTGGSNEKLFF.

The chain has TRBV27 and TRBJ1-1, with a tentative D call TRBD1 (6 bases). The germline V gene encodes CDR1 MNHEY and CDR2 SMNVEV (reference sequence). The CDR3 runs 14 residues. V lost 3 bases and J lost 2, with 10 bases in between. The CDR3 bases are TGTGCCAGCAGTTTTGGACAGCAAAACACTGAAGCTTTCTTT. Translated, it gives CASSFGQQNTEAFF.

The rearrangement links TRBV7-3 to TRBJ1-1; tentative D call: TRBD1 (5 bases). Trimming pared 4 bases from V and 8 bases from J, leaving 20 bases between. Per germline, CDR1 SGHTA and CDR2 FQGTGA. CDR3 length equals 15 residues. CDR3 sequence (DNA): TGTGCCAGCAGCTCGGGGGGGACCGCTGGGATAGAAGCTTTCTTT. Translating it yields CASSSGGTAGIEAFF.

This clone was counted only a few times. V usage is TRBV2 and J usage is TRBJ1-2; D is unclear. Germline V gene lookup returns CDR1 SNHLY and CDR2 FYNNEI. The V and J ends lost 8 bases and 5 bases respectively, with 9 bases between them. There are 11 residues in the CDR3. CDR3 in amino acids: CASHSAYGYTF. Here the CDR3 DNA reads TGTGCCAGCCACAGTGCGTATGGCTACACCTTC. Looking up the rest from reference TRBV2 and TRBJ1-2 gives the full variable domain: EPEVTQTPSHQVTQMGQEVILRCVPISNHLYFYWYRQILGQKVEFLVSFYNNEISEKSEIFDDQFSVERPDGSNFTLKIRSTKLEDSAMYFCASHSAYGYTFGSGTRLTVV.

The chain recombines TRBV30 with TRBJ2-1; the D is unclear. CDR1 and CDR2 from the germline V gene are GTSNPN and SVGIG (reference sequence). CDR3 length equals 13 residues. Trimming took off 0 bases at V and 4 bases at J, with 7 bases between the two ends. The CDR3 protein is CAWSVIAYNEQFF. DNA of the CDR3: TGTGCCTGGAGTGTAATAGCTTACAATGAGCAGTTCTTC.